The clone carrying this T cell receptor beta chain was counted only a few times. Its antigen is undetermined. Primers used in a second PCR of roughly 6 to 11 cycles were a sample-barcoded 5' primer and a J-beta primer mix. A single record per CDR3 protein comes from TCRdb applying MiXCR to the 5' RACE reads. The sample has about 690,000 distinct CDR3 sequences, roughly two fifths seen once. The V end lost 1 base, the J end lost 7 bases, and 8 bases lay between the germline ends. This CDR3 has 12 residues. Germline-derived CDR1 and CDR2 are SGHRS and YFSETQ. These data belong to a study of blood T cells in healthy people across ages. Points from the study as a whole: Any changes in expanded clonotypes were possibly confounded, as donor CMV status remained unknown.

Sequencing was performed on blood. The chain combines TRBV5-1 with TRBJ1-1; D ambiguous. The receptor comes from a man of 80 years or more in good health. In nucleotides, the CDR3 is TGCGCCAGCAGCTTGTATGGCGATGAAGCTTTCTTT. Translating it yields CASSLYGDEAFF.